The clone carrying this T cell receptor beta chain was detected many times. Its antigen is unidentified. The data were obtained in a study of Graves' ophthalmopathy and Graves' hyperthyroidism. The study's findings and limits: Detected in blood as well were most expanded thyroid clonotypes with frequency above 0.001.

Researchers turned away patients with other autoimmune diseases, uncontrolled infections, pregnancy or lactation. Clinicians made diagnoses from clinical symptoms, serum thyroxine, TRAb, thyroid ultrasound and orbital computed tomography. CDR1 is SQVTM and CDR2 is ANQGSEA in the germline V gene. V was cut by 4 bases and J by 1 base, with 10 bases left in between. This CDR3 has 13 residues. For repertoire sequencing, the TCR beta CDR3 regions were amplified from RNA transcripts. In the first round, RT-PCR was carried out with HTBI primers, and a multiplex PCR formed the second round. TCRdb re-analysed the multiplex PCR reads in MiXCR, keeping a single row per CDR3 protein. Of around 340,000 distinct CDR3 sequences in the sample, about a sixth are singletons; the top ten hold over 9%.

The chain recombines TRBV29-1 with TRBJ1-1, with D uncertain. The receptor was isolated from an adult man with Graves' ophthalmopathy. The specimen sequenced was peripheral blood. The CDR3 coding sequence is TGCAGCGTTGTTGAATTTACGAACACTGAAGCTTTCTTT. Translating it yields CSVVEFTNTEAFF. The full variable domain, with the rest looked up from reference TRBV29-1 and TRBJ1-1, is SAVISQKPSRDICQRGTSLTIQCQVDSQVTMMFWYRQQPGQSLTLIATANQGSEATYESGFVIDKFPISRPNLTFSTLTVSNMSPEDSSIYLCSVVEFTNTEAFFGQGTRLTVV.